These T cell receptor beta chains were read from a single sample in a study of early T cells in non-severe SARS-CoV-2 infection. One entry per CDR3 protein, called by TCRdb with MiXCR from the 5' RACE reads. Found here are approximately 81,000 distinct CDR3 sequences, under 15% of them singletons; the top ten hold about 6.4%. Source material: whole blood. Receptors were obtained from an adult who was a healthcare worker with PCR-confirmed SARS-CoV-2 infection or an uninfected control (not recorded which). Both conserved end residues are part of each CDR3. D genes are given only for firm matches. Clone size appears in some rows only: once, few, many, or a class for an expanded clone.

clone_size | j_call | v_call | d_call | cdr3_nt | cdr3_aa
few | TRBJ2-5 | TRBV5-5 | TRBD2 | TGTGCCAGCAGCTTGAGACTAGCGGGGGAAGAGACCCAGTACTTC | CASSLRLAGEETQYF
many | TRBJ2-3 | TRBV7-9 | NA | TGTGCCAGCAGCCCAAACAGGGATGGCACAGATACGCAGTATTTT | CASSPNRDGTDTQYF
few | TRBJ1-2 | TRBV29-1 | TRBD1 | TGCAGCGTGGACCGGGACAGGGGCTATGGCTACACCTTC | CSVDRDRGYGYTF
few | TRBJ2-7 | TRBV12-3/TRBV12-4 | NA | TGTGCCAGCAGTCGAGAGCAGTACTTC | CASSREQYF
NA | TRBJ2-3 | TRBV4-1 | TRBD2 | TGCGCCAGCAGCCAAGAAGGGATAGCGGGATTCACAGATACGCAGTATTTT | CASSQEGIAGFTDTQYF
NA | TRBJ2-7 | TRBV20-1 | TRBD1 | TGCAGTGCGCTGCGGACAGGGAGCTCCTACGAGCAGTACTTC | CSALRTGSSYEQYF
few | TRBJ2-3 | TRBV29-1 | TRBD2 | TGCTCGTTCCGCGGGGGAGATACGCAGTATTTT | CSFRGGDTQYF
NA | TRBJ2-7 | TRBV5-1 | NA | TGCGCCAGCAGCTTGGACGGGACAAAAAGGGGCTACGAGCAGTACTTC | CASSLDGTKRGYEQYF
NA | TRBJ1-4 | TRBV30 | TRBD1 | TGTGCCTGGACCGGGACAGGGGGATCTGCAACTAATGAAAAACTGTTTTTT | CAWTGTGGSATNEKLFF
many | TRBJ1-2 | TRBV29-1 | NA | TGCAGCGTTGCCGTCGGAGTCTATGGCTACACCTTC | CSVAVGVYGYTF
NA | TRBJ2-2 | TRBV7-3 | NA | TGTGCCAGCAGCCGGAGGGGGGCCACCGGGGAGCTGTTTTTT | CASSRRGATGELFF
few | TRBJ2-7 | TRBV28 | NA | TGTGCCAGCAGTTCAACTTACGAGCAGTACTTC | CASSSTYEQYF
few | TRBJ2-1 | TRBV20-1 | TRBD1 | TGCAGTGCTAGTAGTCGGGACAGGGCGTACAATGAGCAGTTCTTC | CSASSRDRAYNEQFF
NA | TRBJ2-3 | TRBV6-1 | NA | TGTGCCAGCAGTGGGATAGAGCAGTATTTT | CASSGIEQYF
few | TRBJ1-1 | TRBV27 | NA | TGTGCCAGCAAACAACAGGCCCAACTGAACACTGAAGCTTTCTTT | CASKQQAQLNTEAFF
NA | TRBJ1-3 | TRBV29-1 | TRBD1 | TGCAGCGGGTGGGACAGAAATAACGGAAACACCATATATTTT | CSGWDRNNGNTIYF
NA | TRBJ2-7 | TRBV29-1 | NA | TGCAGCGTTGGGGATTACGAGCAGTACTTC | CSVGDYEQYF
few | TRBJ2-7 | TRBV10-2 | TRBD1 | TGCGCCAGCAACAACTTGGGGACAGGGGCGCAGTACTTC | CASNNLGTGAQYF
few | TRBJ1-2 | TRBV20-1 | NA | TGCAGTGCTAGCGATGCGGGGGGCATTAACTATGGCTACACCTTC | CSASDAGGINYGYTF
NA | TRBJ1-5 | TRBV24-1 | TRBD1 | TGTGCCACCTCTCCCGGGACAGGGACGTTTCAGCCCCAGCATTTT | CATSPGTGTFQPQHF
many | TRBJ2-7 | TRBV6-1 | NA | TGTGCCAGCAGTGAATCGGGGGGCCCCGTCTACGAGCAGTACTTC | CASSESGGPVYEQYF
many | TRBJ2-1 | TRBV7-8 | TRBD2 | TGTGCCAGCAGCTTAGAACTTTCTAGCGGGAGCTATGAGCAGTTCTTC | CASSLELSSGSYEQFF
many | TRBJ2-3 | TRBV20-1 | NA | TGCAGTGCTAGAGACGGCCGTACGCAGTATTTT | CSARDGRTQYF
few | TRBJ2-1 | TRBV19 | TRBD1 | TGTGCCAGTAGTAATTCCCGGGACAGGCCCTACAATGAGCAGTTCTTC | CASSNSRDRPYNEQFF
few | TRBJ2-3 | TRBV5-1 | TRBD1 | TGCGCCAGCAGCGAAATACAGGGGGCGCCCACAGATACGCAGTATTTT | CASSEIQGAPTDTQYF
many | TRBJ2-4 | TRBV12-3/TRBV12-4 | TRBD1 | TGTGCCAGCAGTGACAGGGGGCACATTCAGTACTTC | CASSDRGHIQYF
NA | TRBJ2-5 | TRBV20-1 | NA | TGCAGTGCCCTAGGAAGCAGGTTGGGAGAGACCCAGTACTTC | CSALGSRLGETQYF
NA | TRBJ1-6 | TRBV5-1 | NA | TGCGCCAGCAGCTCGGATGCCTATTCACCCCTCCACTTT | CASSSDAYSPLHF
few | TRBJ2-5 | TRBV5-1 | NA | TGCGCCAGCAGCTTTTCGACAGCCCAAGAGACCCAGTACTTC | CASSFSTAQETQYF
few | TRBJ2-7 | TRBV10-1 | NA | TGCGCCAGCAGTGATTGGAAGACAGGTTCCTACGAGCAGTACTTC | CASSDWKTGSYEQYF
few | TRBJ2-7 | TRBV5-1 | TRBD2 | TGCGCCAGCAGCTTGGCCTTTACTAGCGTTTCCTACGAGCAGTACTTC | CASSLAFTSVSYEQYF
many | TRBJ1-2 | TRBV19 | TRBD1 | TGTGCCAGTACCCCGGGCAGGGGGCGACTTAAAACTAACTATGGCTACACCTTC | CASTPGRGRLKTNYGYTF
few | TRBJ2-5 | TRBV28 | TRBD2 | TGTGCCAGCAGTCTACCCGGACTAGCGGGAGCAGAGACCCAGTACTTC | CASSLPGLAGAETQYF
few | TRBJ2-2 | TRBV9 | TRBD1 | TGTGCCAGCAGCACCCGGGACAGGATTAACACCGGGGAGCTGTTTTTT | CASSTRDRINTGELFF
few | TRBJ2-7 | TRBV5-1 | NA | TGCGCCAGCACCCCCGGGGCAGGGACCTACGAGCAGTACTTC | CASTPGAGTYEQYF
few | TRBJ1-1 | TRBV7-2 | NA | TGTGCCAGCAGCTTATTCGGCAGCGAATTTTCTGAAGCTTTCTTT | CASSLFGSEFSEAFF
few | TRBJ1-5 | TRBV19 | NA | TGTGCCAGTAGTGGCGGCCAGCCCCAGCATTTT | CASSGGQPQHF
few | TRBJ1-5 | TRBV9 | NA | TGTGCCAGCAGCGTAGTGGGGGGCCCTCAGCCCCAGCATTTT | CASSVVGGPQPQHF
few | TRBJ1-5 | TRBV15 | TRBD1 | TGTGCCACCAGCAGAGACAGGGGGCGTTATCAGCCCCAGCATTTT | CATSRDRGRYQPQHF
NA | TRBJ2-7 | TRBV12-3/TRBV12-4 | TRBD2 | TGTGCCAGCAGTTCGTTAGCGGGAGTTATCGAGCAGTACTTC | CASSSLAGVIEQYF
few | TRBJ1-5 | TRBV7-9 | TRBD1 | TGTGCCAGCAGCAACTTTCGGACAGGGGGCAATCAGCCCCAGCATTTT | CASSNFRTGGNQPQHF
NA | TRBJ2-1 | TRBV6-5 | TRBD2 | TGTGCCAGCAGGATAGCGGGGGGCAAATACAATGAGCAGTTCTTC | CASRIAGGKYNEQFF
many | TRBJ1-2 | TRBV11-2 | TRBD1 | TGTGCCAGCAGCTACGACAGGGGAGCTAACTATGGCTACACCTTC | CASSYDRGANYGYTF